Following are 23 T cell receptor beta chains from one sample sequenced in a study of blood T cell repertoires in COVID-19 (dated by TCRdb to 2020 to 2022). The protocol used for the library was the immunoSEQ multiplex PCR assay. This is the immuneACCESS table as TCRdb keeps it, with only in-frame sequences that have V and J called. A part of the clones is gone; compared with another copy, unresolved V genes explain less than half, and the rest is unexplained. Within this sample are some 140,000 clones, with under 80% of them counted one time only. Around 13% of the sample goes to the ten largest clones. Sequenced input: peripheral blood. The receptors derive from a man at least 80 years old with acute or convalescent COVID-19.

The rearrangement uses TRBV4-2 and TRBJ1-1; no clear D. The CDR3 is 12 amino acids. V lost 1 base and J 9 bases, leaving 9 bases between the germline ends. CDR1 is LGHNA and CDR2 is YNFKEQ in the germline V gene. The CDR3 DNA sequence: TGTGCCAGCAGCCAAGTTGACAAGCAAGCTTTCTTT. This encodes CASSQVDKQAFF.

In this sample, this clone turned up many times. V gene TRBV6-5 combines with J gene TRBJ2-1; weak D call: TRBD2 (5 bases). Germline lookup yields CDR1 MNHEY and CDR2 SVGAGI. Trimming removed 6 bases at V and 0 bases at J, with 12 bases between. The CDR3 covers 15 residues. The CDR3 here is CASSMDSSSYNEQFF. CDR3 DNA sequence: TGTGCCAGCAGCATGGACTCGAGCTCCTACAATGAGCAGTTCTTC.

This clone appeared once. This rearrangement joins TRBV2 to TRBJ1-5, with D perhaps matching TRBD1 (6 bases). CDR1 is SNHLY and CDR2 is FYNNEI in the germline V gene. This CDR3 is 14 amino acids long. The V end lost 4 bases, the J end lost 3 bases, and 10 bases lay between the germline ends. The CDR3 here is CASSGQAFNQPQHF. CDR3 in DNA: TGTGCCAGCAGTGGACAGGCTTTCAATCAGCCCCAGCATTTT.

CDR3 in amino acids: CASSYSQGRQPQHF. CDR3 bases: TGTGCCAGCAGTTACTCCCAGGGTCGACAGCCCCAGCATTTT. This chain joins TRBV6-2 or TRBV6-3 and TRBJ1-5; possibly TRBD1 for D (5 bases). The CDR3 loop spans 14 amino acids. The V end was cut by 0 bases, the J end by 7 bases, with 10 bases between. Germline V gene sequence: CDR1 MNHEY, CDR2 SVGEGT.

The rearrangement uses TRBV6-2 or TRBV6-3 and TRBJ2-1; 7 bases fit TRBD1. Germline-derived CDR1 and CDR2 are MNHEY and SVGEGT. The CDR3 length is 17 residues. V shed 3 bases and J 2 bases; nucleotides not matched to a gene: 10. The CDR3 loop is CASSYLGQAAAYNEQFF. In nucleotides, the CDR3 is TGTGCCAGCAGTTATCTTGGACAGGCGGCGGCCTACAATGAGCAGTTCTTC.

The chain links TRBV6-2 or TRBV6-3 to TRBJ1-4, with D hard to call. Trimming removed 6 bases at V and 0 bases at J, with 8 bases between. CDR1 is MNHEY and CDR2 is SVGEGT in the germline V gene. The length of the CDR3 is 14 residues. The CDR3 region has the DNA TGTGCCAGCAGCCCCGACACAACTAATGAAAAACTGTTTTTT. It yields the protein CASSPDTTNEKLFF.

The V and J genes are TRBV24-1 and TRBJ2-1; 13 bases fit TRBD2. CDR3 length: 17 residues. The germline gives CDR1 KGHDR, CDR2 SFDVKD. With V trimmed by 3 bases and J by 4 bases, 5 bases remained unmatched. The CDR3 reads CATSDRTSGGLYNEQFF. The CDR3 DNA sequence: TGTGCCACCAGTGATCGGACTAGCGGGGGACTTTACAATGAGCAGTTCTTC.

This clone is a singleton in its sample. This chain connects TRBV6-1 to TRBJ2-5, with 7 bases identical to TRBD1. CDR3 length: 15 amino acids. Germline lookup yields CDR1 MNHNS and CDR2 SASEGT. The junction had 8 bases not matched to a gene; V was cut back by 1 base and J by 6 bases. The DNA of the CDR3 is TGTGCCAGCAGTGAAGAGGCAGGGGGTTGGCAGACCCAGTACTTC. Its translation is CASSEEAGGWQTQYF.

This clone was detected a few times. The chain has TRBV11-3 and TRBJ1-4, with D tentatively TRBD1 (5 bases). The length of the CDR3 is 16 residues. Germline V gene lookup returns CDR1 SGHNT and CDR2 YENEEA. V dropped 8 bases and J dropped 2 bases, with 18 bases sitting between them. This chain's CDR3 is CASRPGGGWTNEKLFF. The CDR3 DNA follows: TGTGCCAGCCGCCCCGGGGGTGGATGGACTAATGAAAAACTGTTTTTT.

This clone has just one count. The chain recombines TRBV9 with TRBJ2-3; 11 bases map to TRBD2. The V gene's germline CDR1 is SGDLS and CDR2 YYNGEE. The CDR3 is made up of 16 amino acids. The V and J ends lost 3 bases and 2 bases, in that order; junction bases with no gene match: 5. The CDR3 bases are TGTGCCAGCAGCGCGACTAGCGGGGCCCTCACAGATACGCAGTATTTT. Protein sequence: CASSATSGALTDTQYF.

The chain joins TRBV5-1 to TRBJ1-2; 8 positions agree with TRBD1. The ends lost 0 bases at V and 2 bases at J; junction bases unmatched: 3. Germline V CDR1 and CDR2: SGHRS, YFSETQ. CDR3 length equals 15 residues. The CDR3 spells CASSLGDRTNYGYTF. The CDR3 nucleotides read TGCGCCAGCAGCTTGGGGGACAGGACCAACTATGGCTACACCTTC.

The gene calls are TRBV5-8 and TRBJ1-5, with a tentative D call TRBD1 (6 bases). Germline V gives CDR1 SGHTS, CDR2 YDEGEE. V dropped 2 bases and J dropped 2 bases, with 8 bases sitting between them. The CDR3 spans 14 residues. Here the CDR3 reads CASSFAGGNQPQHF. The CDR3 region has the DNA TGTGCCAGCAGCTTTGCAGGGGGCAATCAGCCCCAGCATTTT.

V gene TRBV21-1 combines with J gene TRBJ2-5; the table's D call, TRBD1, was not checked against the DNA. TRBV21-1 is noted as a pseudogene. This CDR3 spans 15 amino acids. CDR3 coding DNA: TGTGCCAGCAGCTGGGTCCAGGGGACACAAGAGACCCAGTACTTC. This translates into CASSWVQGTQETQYF.

The DNA of the CDR3 is TGTGCTAGTGGTCTCCACCGGGACTCGCAAGAGACCCAGTACTTC. This gives the protein CASGLHRDSQETQYF. The chain uses TRBV12-5 and TRBJ2-5; a weak D match, TRBD2 (6 bases). This CDR3 is 15 amino acids long. Per germline, CDR1 LGHNT and CDR2 FRNRAP. V was clipped by 5 bases and J by 2 bases, with 15 bases between them.

The chain carries TRBV24-1 and TRBJ1-5; D remains unclear. This CDR3 has 13 amino acids. Germline loops: CDR1 KGHDR, CDR2 SFDVKD. V gave up 2 bases and J gave up 5 bases, with 6 bases separating them. CDR3 amino acids: CATSDSVHQPQHF. As DNA, the CDR3 is TGTGCCACCAGTGATTCCGTCCATCAGCCCCAGCATTTT.

This clone was counted only a few times. The chain links TRBV7-9 to TRBJ1-5; D may be TRBD1 (5 bases). V shed 5 bases and J shed 0 bases, with 17 bases lying between them. Per the germline V gene, CDR1 is SEHNR and CDR2 is FQNEAQ (reference sequence). The CDR3 is 17 residues long. The CDR3 reads CASSPTPDSHSNQPQHF. The CDR3, as DNA: TGTGCCAGCAGCCCCACCCCTGACAGTCATAGCAATCAGCCCCAGCATTTT.

The chain uses TRBV9 and TRBJ2-1; D might be TRBD1 (5 bases). Germline CDR1 is SGDLS and CDR2 is YYNGEE. The CDR3 length is 13 residues. Trimming stripped 0 bases from V and 8 bases from J, with 9 bases between. The CDR3 spells CASSVVVGDEQFF. CDR3 bases: TGTGCCAGCAGCGTAGTTGTAGGGGATGAGCAGTTCTTC.

The chain employs TRBV5-6 and TRBJ2-5, with TRBD2 identical over 9 bases. The CDR3 has 18 residues. Unmatched junction bases numbered 9, after V lost 0 bases and J lost 0 bases. Germline assignment: CDR1 SGHDT and CDR2 YYEEEE. CDR3 residues: CASSLEESGGRYQETQYF. CDR3 nucleotide sequence: TGTGCCAGCAGCTTGGAGGAAAGCGGGGGGAGGTACCAAGAGACCCAGTACTTC.

This chain joins TRBV7-2 and TRBJ2-5; 14 bases agree with TRBD2. V shed 6 bases, J shed 1 base, and the junction held 4 bases outside the gene matches. The CDR3 runs to 16 residues. Germline V gene data show CDR1 as SGHTA and CDR2 as FQGNSA. The CDR3 here is CASSPGLAGAQETQYF. As DNA, the CDR3 is TGTGCCAGCAGTCCGGGACTAGCGGGGGCCCAAGAGACCCAGTACTTC.

This chain links TRBV7-9 with TRBJ1-2; 7 positions agree with TRBD1. J was trimmed by 7 bases and V by 1 base; bases with no gene match: 3. The CDR3 loop spans 13 amino acids. Germline CDR1 SEHNR, CDR2 FQNEAQ (reference sequence). The CDR3 DNA reads TGTGCCAGCAGCTTAGGACAGGGAAGTGGCTACACCTTC. Translation gives CASSLGQGSGYTF.

J is TRBJ1-1 and V is TRBV18, with no clear D. The ends were cut back, 8 bases at V and 1 base at J, with 20 bases in the middle. The CDR3 sequence is 16 residues long. CDR1 and CDR2 (germline): KGHSH, LQKENI. The CDR3, as DNA: TGTGCCAGCGTCCCGCCCCTATATGGGCAGAACACTGAAGCTTTCTTT. It encodes CASVPPLYGQNTEAFF.

J is TRBJ1-2 and V is TRBV7-3; 9 nucleotides match TRBD1. The CDR3 extends over 14 amino acids. V shed 4 bases and J 6 bases; nucleotides not matched to a gene: 6. Looked up from germline, CDR1 is SGHTA and CDR2 is FQGTGA. Here the CDR3 reads CASSSGTGKNGYTF. DNA for the CDR3: TGTGCCAGCAGCTCGGGGACAGGGAAGAATGGCTACACCTTC.

The chain carries TRBV7-2 and TRBJ2-5; 7 nucleotides match TRBD1. J was trimmed by 3 bases and V by 7 bases; bases with no gene match: 5. The germline V gene has CDR1 SGHTA and CDR2 FQGNSA. The CDR3 contains 13 residues. The CDR3 nucleotides read TGTGCCAGCAAGGCTCAGGGGGAAGAGACCCAGTACTTC. Residues: CASKAQGEETQYF.